This T cell receptor (beta chain) was sequenced during a study of Graves' ophthalmopathy and Graves' hyperthyroidism. Patients newly diagnosed with hyperthyroidism, under 2 months' duration, were aged 18 to 65, the study reports. Uncontrolled infections, pregnancy, lactation or other autoimmune diseases led to patient exclusion. Reliance was placed on clinical symptoms, serum thyroxine, TRAb, thyroid ultrasound and orbital computed tomography for diagnosis. RNA transcripts yielded amplified TCR beta CDR3 regions. The authors performed first-round RT-PCR with HTBI primers and then a second-round multiplex PCR. Using its own MiXCR run on the multiplex PCR reads, TCRdb lists one record per CDR3 protein. The table lists fewer than 650,000 distinct CDR3 sequences, about 24% of them singletons. CDR3 length: 16 residues.

Sequencing was performed on peripheral blood. This TCR derives from a woman between 18 and 30 years old with stable Graves' hyperthyroidism. Some clones in this sample may be carry-over from other donors' samples. V usage is TRBV26 and J usage is TRBJ1-5; no DNA check was done on the table's D call, TRBD1. TRBV26 is a pseudogene segment. CDR3 sequence (DNA): TGTGTCAGCTGGTTACCCCCGGGACAGGGTATTCAGCCCCAGCATTTT. Protein: CVSWLPPGQGIQPQHF.